A single sample gave rise to the 11 T cell receptor beta chains below, sequenced in a study of Graves' ophthalmopathy and Graves' hyperthyroidism. RNA served as the template for amplifying TCR beta CDR3 regions. A first-round RT-PCR used HTBI primers, followed by a second-round multiplex PCR. In TCRdb, the multiplex PCR reads were re-called with MiXCR into one record per CDR3 protein. The data contain some 1.1 million distinct CDR3 sequences, 36% of them seen just once; the ten biggest clones take up over 8.5%. The sequenced sample was peripheral blood or thyroid tissue (not recorded which). Receptors were obtained from an adult man with Graves' hyperthyroidism.

The CDR3 sequence is CASRRDRGYTGELFF. In DNA, the CDR3 is TGTGCCAGCAGGAGGGACAGGGGATACACCGGGGAGCTGTTTTTT. V usage is TRBV6-5 and J usage is TRBJ2-2, with 10 bases matching TRBD1. With 6 bases clipped from V and 3 bases from J, the junction kept 4 bases outside the gene matches. Germline lookup yields CDR1 MNHEY and CDR2 SVGAGI. CDR3 length: 15 amino acids.

This clonotype was picked up many times. The chain carries TRBV29-1 and TRBJ2-5; the D gene could be TRBD1 or TRBD2 (7 bases each). The CDR3 has 12 residues. Germline V gene sequence: CDR1 SQVTM, CDR2 ANQGSEA. Trimming stripped 7 bases from V and 8 bases from J, with 17 bases between. The CDR3 bases are TGCAGCGGAGCAGGGGGGGGTGGAACCCAGTACTTC. It is translated as CSGAGGGGTQYF.

This clonotype was observed many times. The chain carries TRBV7-9 and TRBJ2-7; D call uncertain. Germline CDR1 SEHNR, CDR2 FQNEAQ (reference sequence). Trimming stripped 4 bases from V and 0 bases from J, with 7 bases between. The CDR3 covers 13 residues. The CDR3 DNA is TGTGCCAGCAGCTCTCAATACTCCTACGAGCAGTACTTC. It is translated as CASSSQYSYEQYF.

V is TRBV7-2 and J is TRBJ2-5, with 7 bases lining up with TRBD1. Losses at the gene ends were 1 base for V and 1 base for J; bases not matched to a gene: 9. The germline CDR1 and CDR2 sequences are SGHTA and FQGNSA. This CDR3 is 17 amino acids long. As DNA, the CDR3 is TGTGCCAGCAGCTTAGGGTTAGGGGGCGGTCGCCAAGAGACCCAGTACTTC. This codes for CASSLGLGGGRQETQYF. The full variable domain, its missing parts supplied by reference TRBV7-2 and TRBJ2-5, is GAGVSQSPSNKVTEKGKDVELRCDPISGHTALYWYRQSLGQGLEFLIYFQGNSAPDKSGLPSDRFSAERTGGSVSTLTIQRTQQEDSAVYLCASSLGLGGGRQETQYFGPGTRLLVL.

This clonotype turned up a few times. The rearrangement joins TRBV5-6 to TRBJ2-7; D call uncertain. This CDR3 has 14 amino acids. Per the germline V gene, CDR1 is SGHDT and CDR2 is YYEEEE. V was shortened by 2 bases and J by 3 bases, with 12 bases between the two germline ends. CDR3 in amino acids: CASSFLGPFYEQYF. The CDR3 DNA reads as TGTGCCAGCAGCTTCTTAGGACCTTTCTACGAGCAGTACTTC.

Concerning this clonotype: Being one base from a much bigger clone, this may be a read error. The chain employs TRBV6-5 and TRBJ2-7; D gene ambiguous. Germline loops: CDR1 MNHEY, CDR2 SVGAGI. The CDR3 totals 12 residues. This CDR3 reads CANSVGPREQYF. The CDR3 nucleotides are TGTGCCAACAGTGTAGGCCCCCGGGAGCAGTACTTC.

The rearrangement uses TRBV7-2 and TRBJ2-7, with TRBD1 matching over 11 bases. The length of the CDR3 is 15 residues. Germline V gene lookup returns CDR1 SGHTA and CDR2 FQGNSA. V shed 4 bases and J 5 bases; nucleotides not matched to a gene: 7. The CDR3: CASSYAGTGGHEQYF. The CDR3 nucleotides read TGTGCCAGCAGCTATGCCGGGACAGGGGGGCACGAGCAGTACTTC.

This clonotype was observed once. The missing conserved phenylalanine or tryptophan at the end of this CDR3 makes a read error likely. No DNA is shown, since the ends of the CDR3 on it are uncertain; the CDR3 is the one TCRdb lists. This chain uses TRBV7-2 with TRBJ1-6. Germline V gives CDR1 SGHTA, CDR2 FQGNSA. The CDR3 totals 9 residues, both ends included. CDR3 protein: CASSLDSNY.

This clonotype has a handful of counts. V and J are TRBV30 and TRBJ2-7, with D perhaps matching TRBD2 (7 bases). Per the germline V gene, CDR1 is GTSNPN and CDR2 is SVGIG (reference sequence). The CDR3 contains 14 residues. The V end was cut by 0 bases, the J end by 4 bases, with 13 bases between. This CDR3 reads CAWSVGGPPYEQYF. CDR3 coding DNA: TGTGCCTGGAGTGTGGGGGGGCCCCCGTACGAGCAGTACTTC.

The chain combines TRBV29-1 with TRBJ2-7; 8 positions agree with TRBD1. V gave up 4 bases and J gave up 6 bases; unmatched junction bases: 8. The CDR3 loop spans 13 amino acids. Germline CDR1 reads SQVTM; CDR2 reads ANQGSEA. CDR3 sequence: CSVGGTGTFEQYF. CDR3 coding DNA: TGCAGCGTTGGGGGGACAGGAACATTCGAGCAGTACTTC.

This clonotype was observed at least ten times. The chain couples TRBV2 to TRBJ1-1, with D hard to call. Germline CDR1 and CDR2: SNHLY and FYNNEI. Trimming shortened V by 7 bases and J by 0 bases, and 9 bases separated the two germline ends. The CDR3 is 13 amino acids. CDR3 amino acids: CASIPDVNTEAFF. In nucleotides, the CDR3 is TGTGCCAGCATACCAGACGTGAACACTGAAGCTTTCTTT.